A selection of T cell receptor beta chains follows, all from one sample in a study of human T cells and chemical hapten exposure. TCRdb re-analysed the RACE reads in MiXCR, keeping a single row per CDR3 protein. Of around 50,000 distinct CDR3 sequences listed, 9.3% were seen once; the top ten hold roughly 4.1%. Specimen: whole blood, collected in connection with sensitization to the hapten diphenylcyclopropenone (DPC). Every receptor here comes from a woman aged 45-65 years with alopecia areata. Some clones in this sample may be carry-over from other donors' samples. The CDR3 runs from the conserved cysteine through the conserved F or W. A D gene is named only where the DNA matches it firmly. The listing skips clone size in some rows; elsewhere it reads once, few, many or a size class.

j_gene | abundance | v_gene | d_gene | CDR3aa | CDR3nt
TRBJ1-5 | many | TRBV7-9 | . | CASSFNGGLDNQPQHF | TGTGCCAGCAGCTTTAACGGGGGGCTAGACAATCAGCCCCAGCATTTT
TRBJ1-1 | many | TRBV29-1 | TRBD1 | CSVAQGAMGTEAFF | TGCAGCGTAGCACAGGGGGCGATGGGCACTGAAGCTTTCTTT
TRBJ1-1 | many | TRBV2 | . | CASSPTRHGEAFF | TGTGCCAGCTCCCCGACCCGACATGGTGAAGCTTTCTTT
TRBJ2-7 | many | TRBV29-1 | TRBD1 | CSVEVAPTGYEQYF | TGCAGCGTTGAAGTTGCCCCGACAGGGTACGAGCAGTACTTC
TRBJ1-2 | few | TRBV4-1 | . | CASSQDFTAFGYTF | TGCGCCAGCAGCCAAGATTTCACGGCCTTTGGCTACACCTTC
TRBJ2-7 | many | TRBV6-5 | TRBD1 | CASRQNRGYEQYF | TGTGCCAGCAGGCAAAACAGGGGGTACGAGCAGTACTTC
TRBJ2-2 | . | TRBV7-2 | . | CASSFNYHTGELFF | TGTGCCAGCAGCTTTAACTATCACACCGGGGAGCTGTTTTTT
TRBJ2-1 | many | TRBV3-1 | TRBD2 | CASSQDLGTSGDNEQFF | TGTGCCAGCAGCCAAGATCTGGGGACTAGCGGAGACAATGAGCAGTTCTTC
TRBJ1-1 | many | TRBV11-2 | . | CASSVINTEAFF | TGTGCCAGCAGCGTAATTAACACTGAAGCTTTCTTT
TRBJ2-5 | many | TRBV19 | TRBD2 | CASSTNVGLAGRRETQYF | TGTGCCAGTAGTACCAACGTAGGACTAGCCGGGAGGAGAGAGACCCAGTACTTC
TRBJ2-1 | many | TRBV3-1 | TRBD2 | CASSQISGSSYNEQFF | TGTGCCAGCAGCCAAATTAGCGGGAGTTCCTACAATGAGCAGTTCTTC
TRBJ2-1 | many | TRBV6-2/TRBV6-3 | . | CAARGEQFF | TGTGCCGCTCGGGGGGAGCAGTTCTTC
TRBJ2-7 | many | TRBV28 | . | CASSSRTAVTYEQYF | TGTGCCAGCAGTTCTCGGACAGCCGTTACCTACGAGCAGTACTTC
TRBJ1-3 | . | TRBV12-3/TRBV12-4 | . | CASSLVTGGNTIYF | TGTGCCAGCAGTTTAGTCACCGGGGGAAACACCATATATTTT
TRBJ2-1 | many | TRBV28 | . | CASSSPGANSYNEQFF | TGTGCCAGCAGTTCCCCAGGGGCCAACTCCTACAATGAGCAGTTCTTC